Here is one TCR beta chain with its context. Its target is not known. PCR was performed using 60 Vbeta and 13 Jbeta primers. Libraries were prepared by immunoSEQ multiplex PCR; TCRdb keeps only in-frame clonotypes and omits some of them. This repertoire shows around 130,000 clones, roughly 80% found once; its top ten account for 2% to 2.5%. The sample is drawn from a study of cytomegalovirus exposure and HLA in healthy donors. Study overall: The study's early data release held tens of millions of unique TCRs from HLA-typed donors. Overall study results and limits: Compared with the roughly 670-donor mean, an Asian-associated ancestry cluster reportedly had fewer N-insertions, according to a later analysis. Apart from CMV serostatus, no immune exposure information was available. Associated with HLA alleles at 0.05 false discovery rate in a later analysis were 16,951 TCR beta sequences.

The CDR3 loop spans 21 amino acids. The rearrangement links TRBV21-1 to TRBJ1-4; the D call of TRBD1 is as the table states it, not checked on the DNA. TRBV21-1 is recorded as a pseudogene. The sequenced sample was PBMCs. The sequence was obtained from a man aged 30 to 39 in good health and CMV-seronegative. CDR3 sequence (DNA): TGTGCCAGCAGCAAAGCTCCTAGGACAGGGGGACCTCAAGAGGGTAATGAAAAACTGTTTTTT. This sequence encodes CASSKAPRTGGPQEGNEKLFF.